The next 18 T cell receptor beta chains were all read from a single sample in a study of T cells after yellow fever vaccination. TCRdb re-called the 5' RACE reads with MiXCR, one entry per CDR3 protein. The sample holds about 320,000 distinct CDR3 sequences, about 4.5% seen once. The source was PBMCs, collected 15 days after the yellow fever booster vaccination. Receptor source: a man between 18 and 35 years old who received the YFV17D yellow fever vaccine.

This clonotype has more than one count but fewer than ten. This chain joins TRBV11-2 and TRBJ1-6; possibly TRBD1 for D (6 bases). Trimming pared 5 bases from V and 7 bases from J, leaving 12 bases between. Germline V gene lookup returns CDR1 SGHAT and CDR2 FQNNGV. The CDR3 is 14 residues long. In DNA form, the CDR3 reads TGTGCCAGCAGCCCTTGGACAGTCAATTCACCCCTCCACTTT. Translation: CASSPWTVNSPLHF. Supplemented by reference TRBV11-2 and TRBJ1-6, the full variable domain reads EAGVAQSPRYKIIEKRQSVAFWCNPISGHATLYWYQQILGQGPKLLIQFQNNGVVDDSQLPKDRFSAERLKGVDSTLKIQPAKLEDSAVYLCASSPWTVNSPLHFGNGTRLTVT.

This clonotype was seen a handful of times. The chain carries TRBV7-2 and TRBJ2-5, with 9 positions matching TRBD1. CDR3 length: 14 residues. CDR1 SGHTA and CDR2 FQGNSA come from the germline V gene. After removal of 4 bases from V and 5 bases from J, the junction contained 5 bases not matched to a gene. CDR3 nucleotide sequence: TGTGCCAGCAGCTCGGGACAGGGTTGGGAGACCCAGTACTTC. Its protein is CASSSGQGWETQYF.

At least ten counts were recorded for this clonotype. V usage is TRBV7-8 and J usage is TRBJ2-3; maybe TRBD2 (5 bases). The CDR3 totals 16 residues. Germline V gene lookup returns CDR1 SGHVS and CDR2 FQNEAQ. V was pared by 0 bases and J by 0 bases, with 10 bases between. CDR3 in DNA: TGTGCCAGCAGCTTAGCGAGGGCCTTAAGCACAGATACGCAGTATTTT. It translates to CASSLARALSTDTQYF.

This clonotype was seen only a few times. CDR3 region: CASSPLLVAVLTF. In nucleotides, the CDR3 is TGTGCCAGCAGCCCCCTTCTTGTCGCCGTCCTGACTTTC. The rearrangement joins TRBV7-9 to TRBJ2-6; D gene uncertain. Germline V lookup: CDR1 SEHNR, CDR2 FQNEAQ (reference sequence). V was pared by 5 bases and J by 12 bases, with 14 bases between. The CDR3 loop spans 13 amino acids.

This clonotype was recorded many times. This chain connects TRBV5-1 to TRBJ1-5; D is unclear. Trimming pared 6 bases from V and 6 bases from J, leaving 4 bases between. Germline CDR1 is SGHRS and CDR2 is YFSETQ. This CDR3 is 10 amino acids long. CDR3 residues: CASKGQPQHF. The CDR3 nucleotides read TGCGCCAGCAAGGGTCAGCCCCAGCATTTT.

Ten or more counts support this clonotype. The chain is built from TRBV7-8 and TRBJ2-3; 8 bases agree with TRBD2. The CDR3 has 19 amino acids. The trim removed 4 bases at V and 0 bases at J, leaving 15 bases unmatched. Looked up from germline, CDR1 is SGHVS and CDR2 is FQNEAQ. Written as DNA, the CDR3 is TGTGCCAGCAGCTCCCCGGGGGCCAGCGGGGGTTTTAGCACAGATACGCAGTATTTT. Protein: CASSSPGASGGFSTDTQYF.

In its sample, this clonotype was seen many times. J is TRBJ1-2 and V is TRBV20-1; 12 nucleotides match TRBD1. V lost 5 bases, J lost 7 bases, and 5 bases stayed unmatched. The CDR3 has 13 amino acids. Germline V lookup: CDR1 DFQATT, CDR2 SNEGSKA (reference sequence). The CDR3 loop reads CSAGDRGRGGYTF. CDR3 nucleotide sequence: TGCAGTGCTGGGGACAGGGGGCGAGGTGGCTACACCTTC.

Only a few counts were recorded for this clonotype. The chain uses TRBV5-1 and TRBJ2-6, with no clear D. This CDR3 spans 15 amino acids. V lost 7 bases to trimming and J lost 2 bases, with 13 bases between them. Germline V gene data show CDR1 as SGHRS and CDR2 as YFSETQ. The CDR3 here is CASAALEPGANVLTF. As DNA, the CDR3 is TGCGCCAGCGCGGCCCTCGAGCCTGGGGCCAACGTCCTGACTTTC.

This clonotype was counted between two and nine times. CDR3 in DNA: TGTGCCAGCAGCCCCCCTCAGGGCCGGGGCACTGAAGCTTTCTTT. This sequence encodes CASSPPQGRGTEAFF. The chain is built from TRBV12-3 or TRBV12-4 and TRBJ1-1; a weak D match, TRBD1 (5 bases). Deletions cut 6 bases from V and 4 bases from J, with 18 bases between. This CDR3 spans 15 amino acids.

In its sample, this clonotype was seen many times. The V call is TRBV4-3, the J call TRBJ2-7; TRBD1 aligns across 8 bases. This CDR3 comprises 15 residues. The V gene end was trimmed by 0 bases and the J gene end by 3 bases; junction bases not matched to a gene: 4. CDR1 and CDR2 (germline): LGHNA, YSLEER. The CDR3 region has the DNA TGCGCCAGCAGCCAAGAGACAGGGGCCCTCTACGAGCAGTACTTC. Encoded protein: CASSQETGALYEQYF.

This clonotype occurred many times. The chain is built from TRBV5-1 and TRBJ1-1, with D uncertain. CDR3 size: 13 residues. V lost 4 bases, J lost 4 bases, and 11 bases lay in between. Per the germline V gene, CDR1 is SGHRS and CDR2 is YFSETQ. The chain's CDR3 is CASSDDAVTEAFF. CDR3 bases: TGCGCCAGCAGCGACGACGCGGTCACTGAAGCTTTCTTT.

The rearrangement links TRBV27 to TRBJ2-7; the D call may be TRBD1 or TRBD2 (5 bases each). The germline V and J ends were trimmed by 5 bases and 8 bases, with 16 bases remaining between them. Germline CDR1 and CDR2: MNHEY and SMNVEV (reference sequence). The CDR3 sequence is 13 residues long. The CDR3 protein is CASSPGAGLKQYF. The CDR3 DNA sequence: TGTGCCAGCAGTCCCGGGGCGGGCTTGAAGCAGTACTTC.

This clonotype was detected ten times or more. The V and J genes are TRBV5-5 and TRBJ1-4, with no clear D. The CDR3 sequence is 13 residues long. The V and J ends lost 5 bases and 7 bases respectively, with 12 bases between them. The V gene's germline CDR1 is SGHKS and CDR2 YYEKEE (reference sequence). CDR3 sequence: CASRMSAAEKLFF. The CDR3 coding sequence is TGTGCCAGCAGAATGAGCGCTGCTGAAAAACTGTTTTTT. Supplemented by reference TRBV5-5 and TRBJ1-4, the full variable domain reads DAGVTQSPTHLIKTRGQQVTLRCSPISGHKSVSWYQQVLGQGPQFIFQYYEKEERGRGNFPDRFSARQFPNYSSELNVNALLLGDSALYLCASRMSAAEKLFFGSGTQLSVL.

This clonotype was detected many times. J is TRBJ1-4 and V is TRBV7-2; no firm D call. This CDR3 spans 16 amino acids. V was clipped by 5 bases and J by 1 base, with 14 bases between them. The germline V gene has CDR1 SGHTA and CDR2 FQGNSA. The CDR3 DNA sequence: TGTGCCAGCAGCCCACTTACAGCCGTAACTAATGAAAAACTGTTTTTT. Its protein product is CASSPLTAVTNEKLFF.

The CDR3 nucleotides are TGCGCCAGCAGCTCGTGGGGGGTAGGGGGCAGCACAGATACGCAGTATTTT. This sequence encodes CASSSWGVGGSTDTQYF. The chain couples TRBV5-1 to TRBJ2-3; perhaps TRBD1 as D (7 bases). This CDR3 comprises 17 residues. Germline CDR1 SGHRS, CDR2 YFSETQ. Deletions cut 3 bases from V and 0 bases from J, with 17 bases between.

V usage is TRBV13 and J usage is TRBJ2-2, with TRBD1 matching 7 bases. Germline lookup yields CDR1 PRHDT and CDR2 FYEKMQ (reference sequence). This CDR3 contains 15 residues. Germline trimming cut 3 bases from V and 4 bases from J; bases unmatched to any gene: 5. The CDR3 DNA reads TGTGCCAGCAGCTTCCGGCAGGGGGTCACCGGGGAGCTGTTTTTT. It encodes CASSFRQGVTGELFF.

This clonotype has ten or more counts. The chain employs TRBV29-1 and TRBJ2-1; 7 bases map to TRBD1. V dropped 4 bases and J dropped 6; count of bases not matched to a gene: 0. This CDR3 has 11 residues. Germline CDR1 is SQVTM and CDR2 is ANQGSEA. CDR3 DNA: TGCAGCGTTGGACAGGGCAATGAGCAGTTCTTC. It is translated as CSVGQGNEQFF.

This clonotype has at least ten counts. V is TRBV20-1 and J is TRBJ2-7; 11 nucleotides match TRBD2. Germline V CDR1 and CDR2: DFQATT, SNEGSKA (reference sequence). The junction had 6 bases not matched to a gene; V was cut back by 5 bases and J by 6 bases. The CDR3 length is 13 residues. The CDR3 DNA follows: TGCAGTGCTGGGGGACTAGCGGTTTCCGAGCAGTACTTC. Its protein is CSAGGLAVSEQYF.